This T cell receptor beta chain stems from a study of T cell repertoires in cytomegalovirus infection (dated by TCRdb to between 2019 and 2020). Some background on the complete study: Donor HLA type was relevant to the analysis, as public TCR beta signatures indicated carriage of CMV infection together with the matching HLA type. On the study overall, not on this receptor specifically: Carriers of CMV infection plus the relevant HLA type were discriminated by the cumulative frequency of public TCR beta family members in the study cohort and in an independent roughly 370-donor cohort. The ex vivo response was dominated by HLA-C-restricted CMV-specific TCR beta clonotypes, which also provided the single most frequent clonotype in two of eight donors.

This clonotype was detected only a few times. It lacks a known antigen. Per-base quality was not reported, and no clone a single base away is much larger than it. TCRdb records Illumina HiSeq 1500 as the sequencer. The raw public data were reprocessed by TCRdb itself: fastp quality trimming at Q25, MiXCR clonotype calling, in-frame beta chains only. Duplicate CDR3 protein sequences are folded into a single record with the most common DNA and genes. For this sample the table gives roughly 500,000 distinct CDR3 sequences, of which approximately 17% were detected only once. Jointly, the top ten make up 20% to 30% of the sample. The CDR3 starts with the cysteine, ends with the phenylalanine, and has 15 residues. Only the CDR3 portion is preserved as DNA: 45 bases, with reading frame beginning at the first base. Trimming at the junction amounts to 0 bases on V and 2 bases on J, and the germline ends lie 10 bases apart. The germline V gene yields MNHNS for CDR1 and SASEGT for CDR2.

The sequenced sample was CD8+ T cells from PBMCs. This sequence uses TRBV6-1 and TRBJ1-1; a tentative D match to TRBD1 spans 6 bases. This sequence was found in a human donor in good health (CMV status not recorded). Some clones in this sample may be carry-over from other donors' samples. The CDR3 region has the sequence CASSEARTANTEAFF. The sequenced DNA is TGTGCCAGCAGTGAAGCTCGGACAGCTAACACTGAAGCTTTCTTT.